This TCR beta chain was observed in a study of shared clonotypes between healthy human individuals (dated by TCRdb to the early 2020s). Notes on the research overall: The cohort included three men and a couple of women between 18 and 49 years of age. Different laboratories and diverse techniques were used to prepare libraries and sequence TCR repertoires, to increase sequencing depth and limit assay-specific biases. The study deeply sequenced blood TCR repertoires of five healthy adults to estimate repertoire size and the extent of clonotype sharing between individuals. Each donor's leukapheresis produced roughly between roughly 0.9 and 8.9 billion PBMCs. For each donor, CD4 naive and CD4 memory were each run on three plates, CD8 naive on two plates, and CD8 memory on one plate.

Using the deep immunoSEQ assay, TCR CDR3 regions were amplified from genomic DNA by multiplex PCR. Extracted genomic DNA from each cell subset was spread evenly across all wells of several immunoSEQ 96-well plates, with each plate serving as a replicate. For sorted subsets, each replicate PCR was loaded with about 0.2 ug genomic DNA, equivalent to 25,000 to 30,000 T cell genomes. Purified libraries were quantified with a Qubit 3.0 fluorometer, sized on a Bioanalyzer 2100, and re-quantified with the KAPA Library Quantification kit. A separate single-read 150-cycle Illumina NextSeq 550 flow cell was used to sequence each immunoSEQ 96-well plate. Per the source publication's procedure: The immunoSEQ output contained only junctional sequences without quality scores, so filtering could not match that applied to full-length reads. Sequences were annotated with PyIR, a Python wrapper for IgBLAST v1.9, and V/J genes and CDR3 were assigned using IMGT germline references. Reads were filtered out if the reads had weak V/J assignments (E-value above 1e-6), no CDR3, stop codons, out-of-frame junctions, or ambiguous translated residues. V3J clonotypes were defined by identical inferred V gene, J gene, and CDR3 amino acid sequence. The percentage overlap between two repertoires was calculated by dividing the number of shared unique clonotypes by the size of the smaller repertoire. Three approaches were used to assess repertoire richness: RTK rarefaction, the Chao1 estimator, and Recon v2.1 estimates of unobserved clonotypes. Generation probabilities were computed with OLGA for all TCRbeta clonotypes obtained by the gDNA method from a few donors. What TCRdb holds here is the immuneACCESS table cut down to in-frame rearrangements. Part of the clones is not present; checked against another copy, under half of the missing clones reflect an unresolved V gene, and the others are unexplained. V and J calls and clone size are given by that table; D and trimming were obtained from the DNA. This sample comprises hundreds of thousands of clones, approximately 96% of them detected only once. The ten largest clonotypes hold approximately 0.1% of the sample.

The full study reports these points: Sampling was limited to blood, and TCR repertoires in tissue likely differ from TCR repertoires in blood. Even with the large sequencing depth, rarefaction of the sorted-subset datasets indicated that sequencing was incomplete. When a few donors were compared, the shared fraction of clonotypes was about 5% for naive CD4, 3.5% to 4% for naive CD8, roughly 2.3% for memory CD4, and about 0.36% for memory CD8. Naive subsets generally had larger estimated clonotype richness than memory subsets did. The genetic and exposure-history diversity represented was limited by the small number of donors. Compared with non-shared clonotypes, the clonotypes found in all four sorted-subset donors had higher generation probabilities. Pairwise subsampling indicated that sequencing depth was expected to affect the degree of clonotype sharing among donors.

CD8 naive samples consisted of CD45RO-negative cells that were positively selected for CCR7, yielding a CD45RA+CCR7+ population without TemRA cells. The donors were healthy, HIV-negative adults with no recently reported acute infections or vaccinations. All donors were Caucasian adults living in Nashville, Tennessee, USA. Blood was collected by leukapheresis, and PBMCs were isolated by Ficoll-Histopaque density gradient centrifugation and then cryopreserved in liquid nitrogen vapor phase. Analytical flow cytometry was used to check the purity and quantity of every magnetically sorted T cell population. From each sorted fraction, genomic DNA was isolated and quantified by UV absorbance on a Nanodrop 2000c. Worth noting for this clone: This clone's antigen is unknown. No base quality information exists; no much larger clone differs at one position.

This TCR came from a woman aged 30 to 39 in good health. The sample consisted of naive CD8+ T cells sorted from blood. The sample's cell subset or site, from its label and the paper: CD45RA+CCR7+.

The nucleotides are TGTGCCAGCAGTGCACGACCGCTTTACAATGAGCAGTTCTTC. Its product reads: CASSARPLYNEQFF. This chain joins TRBV6-1 to TRBJ2-1; there is no confident call for the D gene. Trimming costs V 4 bases and J 4 bases, and their ends lie 11 bases apart. CDR1 MNHNS and CDR2 SASEGT are derived from the germline V gene. CDR3 length: 14 amino acids, cysteine to phenylalanine. Only CDR3 DNA is held: 42 bases, read in frame from base 1.